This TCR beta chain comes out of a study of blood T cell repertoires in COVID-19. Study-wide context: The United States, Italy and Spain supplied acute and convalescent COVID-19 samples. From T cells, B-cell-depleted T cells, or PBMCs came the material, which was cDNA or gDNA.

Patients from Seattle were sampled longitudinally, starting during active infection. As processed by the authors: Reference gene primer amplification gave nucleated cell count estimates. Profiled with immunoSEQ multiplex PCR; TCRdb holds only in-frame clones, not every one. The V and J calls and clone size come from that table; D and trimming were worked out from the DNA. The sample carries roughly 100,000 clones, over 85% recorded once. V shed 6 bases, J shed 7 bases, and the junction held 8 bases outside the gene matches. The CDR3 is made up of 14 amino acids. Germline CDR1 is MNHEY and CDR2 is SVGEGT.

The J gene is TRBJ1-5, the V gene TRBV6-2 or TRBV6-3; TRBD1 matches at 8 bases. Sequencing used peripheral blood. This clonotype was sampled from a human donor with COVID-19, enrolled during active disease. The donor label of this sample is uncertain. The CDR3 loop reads CASRPTGGVQPQHF. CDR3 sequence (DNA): TGTGCCAGCAGACCTACAGGGGGGGTACAGCCCCAGCATTTT.